Listed here are 22 T cell receptor beta chains from one sample, sequenced in a study of identical twins. TCRdb ran MiXCR on the 5' RACE reads and lists one entry per CDR3 protein. This sample has hundreds of thousands of distinct CDR3 sequences, with 18% found just once. The same sample was also used in a study of T cells expressing NK-cell markers.

Source material: PBMCs. These receptors were collected from a young woman in good health.

This clonotype was counted only a few times. The rearrangement joins TRBV12-3 or TRBV12-4 to TRBJ2-2; TRBD1 aligns across 10 bases. The CDR3 consists of 16 residues. V trimming: 5 bases; J trimming: 5 bases; junction bases outside the gene matches: 8. The CDR3, as DNA: TGTGCCAGCAGTCCCTCGACAGGGGGCGCGACCGGGGAGCTGTTTTTT. Its protein product is CASSPSTGGATGELFF.

J is TRBJ2-1 and V is TRBV12-3 or TRBV12-4; TRBD2 matches at 13 bases. The CDR3 runs to 15 residues. Unmatched junction bases numbered 6, after V lost 6 bases and J lost 7 bases. As DNA, the CDR3 is TGTGCCAGCAGACCCGGGACTAGCGGGGATAATGAGCAGTTCTTC. Residues: CASRPGTSGDNEQFF.

The chain links TRBV3-1 to TRBJ2-7, with D perhaps matching TRBD2 (6 bases). Trimming pared 2 bases from V and 5 bases from J, leaving 7 bases between. Per germline, CDR1 LGHDT and CDR2 YNNKEL (reference sequence). CDR3 length: 12 residues. The CDR3 DNA follows: TGTGCCAGCAGCCAATGGAGGGACGAGCAGTACTTC. Its protein is CASSQWRDEQYF.

This clonotype was seen only a few times. The chain joins TRBV7-9 to TRBJ2-7; D may be TRBD1 or TRBD2 (6 bases each). Trimming removed 5 bases at V and 0 bases at J, with 20 bases between. CDR1 SEHNR and CDR2 FQNEAQ come from the germline V gene (reference sequence). This CDR3 comprises 17 residues. In nucleotides, the CDR3 is TGTGCCAGCAGCCCGAGGGGGGCAGCATTGACCTCCTACGAGCAGTACTTC. Translating it yields CASSPRGAALTSYEQYF.

A few counts support this clonotype. The gene calls are TRBV27 and TRBJ2-7, with D perhaps matching TRBD1 or TRBD2 (5 bases each). V dropped 6 bases and J dropped 5 bases, with 17 bases sitting between them. This CDR3 comprises 14 residues. Per germline, CDR1 MNHEY and CDR2 SMNVEV (reference sequence). The CDR3 nucleotides read TGTGCCAGCAGGTTAGAGGGCAGGGCCAACGAGCAGTACTTC. The encoded protein is CASRLEGRANEQYF.

This clonotype was counted only a few times. The chain couples TRBV20-1 to TRBJ2-3; tentatively, D is TRBD1 or TRBD2 (5 bases each). The CDR3 sequence is 15 residues long. The germline V gene encodes CDR1 DFQATT and CDR2 SNEGSKA (reference sequence). V was pared by 5 bases and J by 4 bases, with 19 bases between. CDR3 coding DNA: TGCAGTGCTCACTCGGGTGAGGGGCCCCCAGATACGCAGTATTTT. Its translation is CSAHSGEGPPDTQYF.

This rearrangement joins TRBV9 to TRBJ2-1; 11 bases are a match to TRBD2. V lost 2 bases, J lost 9 bases, and 10 bases stayed unmatched. CDR1 is SGDLS, CDR2 YYNGEE, per germline. The CDR3 extends over 16 amino acids. In nucleotides, the CDR3 is TGTGCCAGCAGCGTTAGCGGGAGGGCCGGCGGTGGTGAGCAGTTCTTC. This translates into CASSVSGRAGGGEQFF.

CDR3 amino acids: CSQASGQETQYF. The CDR3 DNA follows: TGCAGCCAGGCTAGCGGTCAAGAGACCCAGTACTTC. The V gene is TRBV29-1, the J gene TRBJ2-5, with 7 nucleotides matching TRBD2. The junction had 5 bases not matched to a gene; V was cut back by 8 bases and J by 2 bases. This CDR3 spans 12 amino acids. CDR1 and CDR2 (germline): SQVTM, ANQGSEA.

The chain couples TRBV2 to TRBJ2-7; TRBD1 matches at 7 bases. Germline CDR1 is SNHLY and CDR2 is FYNNEI. The ends lost 6 bases at V and 5 bases at J; junction bases unmatched: 10. This CDR3 is 14 amino acids long. CDR3 DNA: TGTGCCAGCAGGGACGACAGGGTCTTGAACGAGCAGTACTTC. Translated, it gives CASRDDRVLNEQYF.

J is TRBJ2-1 and V is TRBV12-3 or TRBV12-4, with a possible D match to TRBD1 (6 bases). Trimming cost V 5 bases and J 9 bases, with 26 bases left between them. This CDR3 comprises 17 residues. CDR3 sequence: CASSPLHRAKVAGEQFF. The DNA for the CDR3 is TGTGCCAGCAGTCCCTTACACAGGGCTAAGGTTGCGGGTGAGCAGTTCTTC.

This clonotype was seen a handful of times. One end of the junction is discordant with germline, which a read error may explain. This chain joins TRBV19 and TRBJ2-5; 12 bases agree with TRBD2. Germline CDR1 and CDR2: LNHDA and SQIVND (reference sequence). CDR3 size: 16 residues. The DNA for the CDR3 is TGTGCCAGTAGTATCGAACTCGGAGGACTAGCGGGACCGACGAACTTC. Translation: CASSIELGGLAGPTNF.

The chain links TRBV3-1 to TRBJ2-5, with D possibly matching TRBD1 (6 bases). CDR3 length: 16 amino acids. The germline CDR1 and CDR2 sequences are LGHDT and YNNKEL (reference sequence). V dropped 6 bases and J dropped 1 base, with 18 bases sitting between them. The CDR3 nucleotides read TGTGCCAGCAGTATACCGGGACATCCGCCCCAAGAGACCCAGTACTTC. Translating it yields CASSIPGHPPQETQYF.

The CDR3 reads CASSPKTSGGSNEQFF. CDR3 nucleotides: TGTGCCAGCAGCCCGAAGACTAGCGGGGGGAGCAATGAGCAGTTCTTC. The chain combines TRBV3-1 with TRBJ2-1; the match to TRBD2 covers 13 bases. J lost 6 bases, V lost 4 bases, and 6 bases had no gene match. The CDR3 is 16 residues long. CDR1 and CDR2 (germline): LGHDT, YNNKEL (reference sequence).

This rearrangement joins TRBV7-3 to TRBJ2-2; TRBD2 matches 8 bases. Germline V gene data show CDR1 as SGHTA and CDR2 as FQGTGA. V gave up 6 bases and J gave up 9 bases; unmatched junction bases: 12. CDR3 length equals 15 residues. The DNA of the CDR3 is TGTGCCAGCAGTCCGGGACTAGTTGGGTTCCGGGAGCTGTTTTTT. Translating gives CASSPGLVGFRELFF.

This clonotype was observed a few times. The CDR3 reads CASSPLRSLTYEQYF. In DNA, the CDR3 is TGCGCCAGCAGCCCCTTGCGGAGCCTGACCTACGAGCAGTACTTC. V and J are TRBV5-1 and TRBJ2-7; D is unclear. Germline V gene sequence: CDR1 SGHRS, CDR2 YFSETQ. Trimming pared 4 bases from V and 2 bases from J, leaving 16 bases between. This CDR3 region has 15 residues.

This clonotype was found a few times. V is TRBV27 and J is TRBJ1-1; no clear D. CDR1 MNHEY and CDR2 SMNVEV come from the germline V gene (reference sequence). This CDR3 is built from 12 residues. Between the trimmed V and J ends, which lost 2 bases and 9 bases, there was a span of 10 bases. CDR3 sequence: CASSLREGKAFF. CDR3 nucleotides: TGTGCCAGCAGTTTACGGGAAGGGAAAGCTTTCTTT.

This clonotype has more than one count but fewer than ten. The chain links TRBV6-5 to TRBJ1-4; no reliable D call. The CDR3 is made up of 14 amino acids. Germline lookup yields CDR1 MNHEY and CDR2 SVGAGI. V lost 0 bases and J lost 4, with 6 bases in between. The CDR3 DNA is TGTGCCAGCAGTTACTCCTCCAATAATGAAAAACTGTTTTTT. Protein product: CASSYSSNNEKLFF.

The chain carries TRBV3-1 and TRBJ2-7, with a possible D match to TRBD2 (5 bases). The CDR3 spans 15 residues. Germline lookup yields CDR1 LGHDT and CDR2 YNNKEL (reference sequence). V lost 6 bases, J lost 5 bases, and 20 bases lay in between. The CDR3 loop reads CASSLPGSPTHEQYF. The CDR3, as DNA: TGTGCCAGCAGTCTTCCGGGGAGTCCGACCCACGAGCAGTACTTC.

The chain couples TRBV4-1 to TRBJ2-1, with D tentatively TRBD1 (6 bases). The germline V gene encodes CDR1 MGHRA and CDR2 YSYEKL. The V end lost 3 bases, the J end lost 2 bases, and 17 bases lay between the germline ends. The length of the CDR3 is 17 residues. CDR3 DNA sequence: TGCGCCAGCAGCCAGTTTCGGACAGATCCGACCTACAATGAGCAGTTCTTC. Its protein product is CASSQFRTDPTYNEQFF.

The chain recombines TRBV20-1 with TRBJ2-7; TRBD1 aligns across 7 bases. The germline V gene has CDR1 DFQATT and CDR2 SNEGSKA (reference sequence). The CDR3 contains 14 residues. V was pared by 3 bases and J by 6 bases, with 11 bases of the junction left unmatched. CDR3 loop: CSASNYRGSGEQYF. The DNA of the CDR3 is TGCAGTGCTAGCAATTACAGGGGAAGTGGCGAGCAGTACTTC.

J is TRBJ2-1 and V is TRBV12-3 or TRBV12-4, with TRBD1 matching 8 bases. The V and J ends lost 7 bases and 9 bases, in that order; junction bases with no gene match: 14. The CDR3 totals 15 residues. CDR3 loop: CASTQRAGGLGEQFF. CDR3 bases: TGTGCCAGCACTCAAAGGGCAGGGGGCCTGGGTGAGCAGTTCTTC.

This clonotype was observed at least ten times. The chain carries TRBV12-3 or TRBV12-4 and TRBJ1-1, with TRBD1 matching 8 bases. This CDR3 is built from 15 residues. V lost 3 bases and J lost 2; bases outside the gene matches: 5. CDR3 residues: CASSFGTGFNTEAFF. CDR3 DNA: TGTGCCAGCAGTTTTGGGACAGGTTTCAACACTGAAGCTTTCTTT.